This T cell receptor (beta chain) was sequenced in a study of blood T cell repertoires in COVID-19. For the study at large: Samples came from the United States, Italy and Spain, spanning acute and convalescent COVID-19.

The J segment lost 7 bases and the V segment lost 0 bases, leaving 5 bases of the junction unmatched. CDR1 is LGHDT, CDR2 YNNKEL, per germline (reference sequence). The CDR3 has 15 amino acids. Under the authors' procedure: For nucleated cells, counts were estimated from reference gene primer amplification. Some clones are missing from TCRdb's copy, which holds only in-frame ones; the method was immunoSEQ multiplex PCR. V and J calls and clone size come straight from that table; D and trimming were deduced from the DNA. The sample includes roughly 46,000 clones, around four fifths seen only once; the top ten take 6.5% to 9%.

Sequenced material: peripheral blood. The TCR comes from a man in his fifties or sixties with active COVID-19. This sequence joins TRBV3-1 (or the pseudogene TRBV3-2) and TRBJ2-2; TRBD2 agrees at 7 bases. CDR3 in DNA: TGTGCCAGCAGCCAAGATGTGTCTAGCGGCGGGGAGCTGTTTTTT. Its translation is CASSQDVSSGGELFF.